This TCR beta chain was observed in a study of blood T cell repertoires in COVID-19. The overall study: The United States, Italy and Spain supplied acute and convalescent COVID-19 samples. From T cells, B-cell-depleted T cells, or PBMCs came the material, which was cDNA or gDNA.

Seattle patient enrollment occurred during active infection, with longitudinal follow-up thereafter. Methods used by the authors: Counts of nucleated cells, estimated from reference gene primer amplification, were obtained. The assay was immunoSEQ multiplex PCR, and TCRdb's table has in-frame clones only and misses some. V, J and clone size were drawn from that table, and D and trimming were deduced from the DNA. This sample has approximately 250,000 clones, with around 87% found just once. CDR1 and CDR2 from the germline V gene are MNHEY and SVGAGI. Trimming at V came to 10 bases and at J to 9 bases, leaving 12 bases not matched to a gene. This CDR3 has 12 residues.

The sequence derives from an older woman with COVID-19, enrolled during active disease. This sequence joins TRBV6-5 and TRBJ2-7, with 7 bases that match TRBD1. The sequenced material came from peripheral blood. CDR3 in amino acids: CATLRDSPPQYF. The CDR3 nucleotides are TGTGCCACACTTCGGGACAGCCCGCCGCAGTACTTC.